These T cell receptor beta chains were read from a single sample in a study of blood T cell repertoires in COVID-19. Assay used: immunoSEQ multiplex PCR; TCRdb lists only in-frame clones, some missing. The sample gives 150,000 to 200,000 clones, 75% to 90% of which show up once; approximately 6.1% is in the top ten. Material: peripheral blood. The receptors shown here come from a woman aged 40 to 55 with acute or convalescent COVID-19. CDR3s include the opening cysteine and the closing phenylalanine or tryptophan. Each record gives: J gene, D gene, clone size, V gene, CDR3 protein, CDR3 DNA. A D gene is named only where the DNA matches it firmly. Clone sizes are given selectively: once, few, many, or a class where the clone is expanded.

j_gene: TRBJ1-1
d_gene: .
abundance: .
v_gene: TRBV6-6
CDR3aa: CASGKLNTEAFF
CDR3nt: TGTGCCAGCGGTAAGCTTAACACTGAAGCTTTCTTT

j_gene: TRBJ1-1
d_gene: TRBD1
abundance: .
v_gene: TRBV5-1
CDR3aa: CASSPDRGDLSTEAFF
CDR3nt: TGCGCCAGCAGCCCTGACAGGGGGGATCTGAGCACTGAAGCTTTCTTT

j_gene: TRBJ1-3
d_gene: .
abundance: .
v_gene: TRBV9
CDR3aa: CASSPGGGARYTIYF
CDR3nt: TGTGCCAGCAGCCCTGGAGGGGGGGCTCGTTACACCATATATTTT

j_gene: TRBJ1-2
d_gene: .
abundance: .
v_gene: TRBV19
CDR3aa: CASSLQDYYGYTF
CDR3nt: TGTGCCAGTAGTTTGCAGGACTATTATGGCTACACCTTC

j_gene: TRBJ2-7
d_gene: .
abundance: .
v_gene: TRBV10-3
CDR3aa: CAISEGPTPRGGRPETVTYEQYF
CDR3nt: TGTGCCATCAGTGAAGGACCTACCCCCCGCGGGGGCAGGCCCGAGACTGTTACCTACGAGCAGTACTTC

j_gene: TRBJ2-1
d_gene: .
abundance: .
v_gene: TRBV7-9
CDR3aa: CASSLMDSLYNEQFF
CDR3nt: TGTGCCAGCAGCTTGATGGACAGTCTCTACAATGAGCAGTTCTTC

j_gene: TRBJ2-7
d_gene: .
abundance: .
v_gene: TRBV3-1/TRBV3-2
CDR3aa: CASSPSRGAEQYF
CDR3nt: TGTGCCAGCAGCCCCTCACGGGGGGCCGAGCAGTACTTC

j_gene: TRBJ2-2
d_gene: TRBD2
abundance: once
v_gene: TRBV3-1/TRBV3-2
CDR3aa: CASRLAPNTGELFF
CDR3nt: TGTGCCTCCCGACTAGCCCCGAACACCGGGGAGCTGTTTTTT

j_gene: TRBJ1-2
d_gene: .
abundance: .
v_gene: TRBV30
CDR3aa: CAWSVLRGNRYGYTF
CDR3nt: TGTGCCTGGAGTGTACTGAGGGGGAATCGGTATGGCTACACCTTC

j_gene: TRBJ2-6
d_gene: .
abundance: .
v_gene: TRBV28
CDR3aa: CASSDRPSGANVLTF
CDR3nt: TGTGCCAGCAGTGACAGACCCTCTGGGGCCAACGTCCTGACTTTC

j_gene: TRBJ1-1
d_gene: TRBD1
abundance: once
v_gene: TRBV28
CDR3aa: CASRQRQGNMNTEAFF
CDR3nt: TGTGCCAGCAGGCAAAGACAGGGTAACATGAACACTGAAGCTTTCTTT

j_gene: TRBJ2-3
d_gene: .
abundance: once
v_gene: TRBV5-1
CDR3aa: CASMLDGTSTDTQYF
CDR3nt: TGCGCCAGCATGCTCGACGGGACTAGCACAGATACGCAGTATTTT

j_gene: TRBJ1-1
d_gene: .
abundance: .
v_gene: TRBV7-9
CDR3aa: CASSLIIYTEAFF
CDR3nt: TGTGCCAGCAGCTTAATAATTTACACTGAAGCTTTCTTT

j_gene: TRBJ1-1
d_gene: .
abundance: .
v_gene: TRBV5-4
CDR3aa: CASSPDRNTLEAFF
CDR3nt: TGTGCCAGCAGCCCTGACAGGAATACTCTTGAAGCTTTCTTT

j_gene: TRBJ2-7
d_gene: TRBD1
abundance: few
v_gene: TRBV19
CDR3aa: CASSTSGQGFDEQYF
CDR3nt: TGTGCCAGTAGTACATCGGGACAGGGCTTCGACGAGCAGTACTTC

j_gene: TRBJ2-7
d_gene: TRBD1
abundance: few
v_gene: TRBV29-1
CDR3aa: CSVVPGGDEQYF
CDR3nt: TGCAGCGTTGTCCCAGGGGGCGACGAGCAGTACTTC

j_gene: TRBJ2-1
d_gene: TRBD2
abundance: .
v_gene: TRBV11-2
CDR3aa: CASSLSPAGGNNEQFF
CDR3nt: TGTGCCAGCAGTCTATCCCCCGCGGGGGGAAACAATGAGCAGTTCTTC

j_gene: TRBJ2-1
d_gene: TRBD2
abundance: .
v_gene: TRBV27
CDR3aa: CASSSLGTSGSDEQFF
CDR3nt: TGTGCCAGCAGTTCCCTCGGGACTAGCGGGAGTGATGAGCAGTTCTTC

j_gene: TRBJ1-4
d_gene: .
abundance: .
v_gene: TRBV9
CDR3aa: CASSVSDGEYEKLFF
CDR3nt: TGTGCCAGCAGCGTCAGCGACGGGGAGTATGAAAAACTGTTTTTT

j_gene: TRBJ2-7
d_gene: TRBD1
abundance: .
v_gene: TRBV27
CDR3aa: CASRRDRLNEQYF
CDR3nt: TGTGCCAGCAGGAGGGACAGGCTCAACGAGCAGTACTTC

j_gene: TRBJ1-4
d_gene: .
abundance: .
v_gene: TRBV19
CDR3aa: CASTHPQDKLFF
CDR3nt: TGTGCCAGTACCCATCCTCAGGATAAACTGTTTTTT

j_gene: TRBJ1-6
d_gene: TRBD1
abundance: few
v_gene: TRBV28
CDR3aa: CASRPTGTASNSPLHF
CDR3nt: TGTGCCAGCAGACCCACCGGGACAGCCTCTAATTCACCCCTCCACTTT

j_gene: TRBJ1-5
d_gene: TRBD1
abundance: .
v_gene: TRBV28
CDR3aa: CASTPRDRANQPQHF
CDR3nt: TGTGCCAGCACCCCGAGAGACAGGGCGAATCAGCCCCAGCATTTT

j_gene: TRBJ2-7
d_gene: TRBD2
abundance: .
v_gene: TRBV5-6
CDR3aa: CASSVRTSKQYF
CDR3nt: TGTGCCAGCAGCGTGAGGACTAGCAAGCAGTACTTC

j_gene: TRBJ1-1
d_gene: .
abundance: .
v_gene: TRBV5-4
CDR3aa: CASSVFDLTEAFF
CDR3nt: TGTGCCAGCAGCGTTTTCGACTTGACTGAAGCTTTCTTT

j_gene: TRBJ2-1
d_gene: .
abundance: .
v_gene: TRBV28
CDR3aa: CASSLTHNEQFF
CDR3nt: TGTGCCAGCAGCTTAACACACAATGAGCAGTTCTTC

j_gene: TRBJ2-7
d_gene: .
abundance: .
v_gene: TRBV7-8
CDR3aa: CASFGGPGGKGLYEQYF
CDR3nt: TGTGCCAGCTTCGGGGGACCAGGTGGTAAAGGTCTCTACGAGCAGTACTTC

j_gene: TRBJ2-1
d_gene: .
abundance: .
v_gene: TRBV7-2
CDR3aa: CASSLARYNEQFF
CDR3nt: TGTGCCAGCAGCTTAGCCAGGTACAATGAGCAGTTCTTC

j_gene: TRBJ2-7
d_gene: TRBD2
abundance: .
v_gene: TRBV27
CDR3aa: CASSSLAVFYEQYF
CDR3nt: TGTGCCAGCAGTAGTCTAGCGGTATTCTACGAGCAGTACTTC

j_gene: TRBJ2-2
d_gene: .
abundance: .
v_gene: TRBV19
CDR3aa: CASRRQAPNTGELFF
CDR3nt: TGTGCCAGCAGAAGACAGGCCCCGAACACCGGGGAGCTGTTTTTT

j_gene: TRBJ2-7
d_gene: TRBD2
abundance: .
v_gene: TRBV4-1
CDR3aa: CASSQAVGLASGEQYF
CDR3nt: TGCGCCAGCAGCCAAGCGGTCGGACTAGCCTCTGGGGAGCAGTACTTC

j_gene: TRBJ2-7
d_gene: .
abundance: .
v_gene: TRBV4-1
CDR3aa: CASSQDPSRGNYEQYF
CDR3nt: TGCGCCAGCAGCCAAGATCCGTCCAGGGGAAATTACGAGCAGTACTTC

j_gene: TRBJ1-1
d_gene: .
abundance: .
v_gene: TRBV2
CDR3aa: CASSTRQMNTEAFF
CDR3nt: TGTGCCAGCAGTACACGACAGATGAACACTGAAGCTTTCTTT

j_gene: TRBJ1-6
d_gene: .
abundance: .
v_gene: TRBV3-1/TRBV3-2
CDR3aa: CASSQDGDGISPLHF
CDR3nt: TGTGCCAGCAGCCAAGATGGAGACGGAATATCACCCCTCCACTTT

j_gene: TRBJ2-5
d_gene: TRBD1
abundance: .
v_gene: TRBV28
CDR3aa: CASSLSWDRTNF
CDR3nt: TGTGCCAGCAGTTTATCGTGGGACAGGACTAACTTC

j_gene: TRBJ2-2
d_gene: .
abundance: once
v_gene: TRBV29-1
CDR3aa: CSVENPRANTGELFF
CDR3nt: TGCAGCGTTGAAAACCCGCGCGCAAACACCGGGGAGCTGTTTTTT

j_gene: TRBJ2-4
d_gene: TRBD1
abundance: .
v_gene: TRBV6-6
CDR3aa: CASNDQQGTKNIQYF
CDR3nt: TGTGCCAGCAACGACCAACAGGGGACCAAAAACATTCAGTACTTC

j_gene: TRBJ1-3
d_gene: .
abundance: .
v_gene: TRBV5-1
CDR3aa: CASSLQERTGNTIYF
CDR3nt: TGCGCCAGCAGCTTACAGGAAAGGACTGGAAACACCATATATTTT

j_gene: TRBJ2-2
d_gene: .
abundance: .
v_gene: TRBV27
CDR3aa: CASSHPPGYTGELFF
CDR3nt: TGTGCCAGCAGCCACCCGCCGGGGTACACCGGGGAGCTGTTTTTT

j_gene: TRBJ2-7
d_gene: TRBD1
abundance: .
v_gene: TRBV6-6
CDR3aa: CASSYSSGQGYEQYF
CDR3nt: TGTGCCAGCAGTTACTCGAGCGGACAGGGATACGAGCAGTACTTC

j_gene: TRBJ2-3
d_gene: .
abundance: .
v_gene: TRBV27
CDR3aa: CASSGQNTDTQYF
CDR3nt: TGTGCCAGCAGTGGACAGAACACAGATACGCAGTATTTT

j_gene: TRBJ2-3
d_gene: TRBD2
abundance: .
v_gene: TRBV9
CDR3aa: CASSRLAGGPEDTQYF
CDR3nt: TGTGCCAGCAGCAGACTAGCGGGAGGGCCTGAAGATACGCAGTATTTT

j_gene: TRBJ2-4
d_gene: .
abundance: few
v_gene: TRBV19
CDR3aa: CASRHRPKGQGLANLHF
CDR3nt: TGTGCCAGTAGGCACCGACCCAAGGGACAGGGACTAGCGAATCTCCACTTC

j_gene: TRBJ2-1
d_gene: TRBD2
abundance: .
v_gene: TRBV4-1
CDR3aa: CASSQLAGSYNEQFF
CDR3nt: TGCGCCAGCAGCCAACTAGCGGGGTCCTACAATGAGCAGTTCTTC

j_gene: TRBJ1-5
d_gene: .
abundance: .
v_gene: TRBV28
CDR3aa: CASSLYQGRKPQHF
CDR3nt: TGTGCCAGCAGTTTATACCAGGGTAGGAAGCCCCAGCATTTT

j_gene: TRBJ2-1
d_gene: TRBD2
abundance: .
v_gene: TRBV5-1
CDR3aa: CASSQGLLAEIYNEQFF
CDR3nt: TGCGCCAGCAGCCAAGGCCTACTAGCGGAAATCTACAATGAGCAGTTCTTC

j_gene: TRBJ1-2
d_gene: .
abundance: .
v_gene: TRBV18
CDR3aa: CASSPERGPGGYTF
CDR3nt: TGTGCCAGCTCACCAGAAAGGGGTCCTGGAGGCTACACCTTC

j_gene: TRBJ2-1
d_gene: .
abundance: .
v_gene: TRBV11-2
CDR3aa: CASSLGTPTYNEQFF
CDR3nt: TGTGCCAGCAGCTTAGGAACTCCTACCTACAATGAGCAGTTCTTC

j_gene: TRBJ1-2
d_gene: TRBD1
abundance: .
v_gene: TRBV5-1
CDR3aa: CASGRQGDYGYTF
CDR3nt: TGCGCCAGCGGAAGACAGGGCGACTATGGCTACACCTTC

j_gene: TRBJ2-5
d_gene: TRBD1
abundance: .
v_gene: TRBV7-6
CDR3aa: CASSLHDQGAGETQYF
CDR3nt: TGTGCCAGCAGCTTACATGACCAGGGGGCCGGGGAGACCCAGTACTTC

j_gene: TRBJ1-2
d_gene: .
abundance: .
v_gene: TRBV19
CDR3aa: CATSMSTNYGYTF
CDR3nt: TGTGCCACAAGTATGAGCACTAACTATGGCTACACCTTC

j_gene: TRBJ1-2
d_gene: TRBD1
abundance: .
v_gene: TRBV28
CDR3aa: CASSLLEMTGGVGGYTF
CDR3nt: TGTGCCAGCAGTTTACTCGAAATGACAGGGGGTGTAGGTGGCTACACCTTC

j_gene: TRBJ1-2
d_gene: .
abundance: few
v_gene: TRBV2
CDR3aa: CASSDRGADYGYTF
CDR3nt: TGTGCCAGCAGTGACCGGGGGGCGGACTATGGCTACACCTTC

j_gene: TRBJ2-1
d_gene: TRBD2
abundance: .
v_gene: TRBV7-9
CDR3aa: CASSPRTSGRAVPYNEQFF
CDR3nt: TGTGCCAGCAGCCCGCGGACTAGCGGGAGGGCCGTCCCGTACAATGAGCAGTTCTTC

j_gene: TRBJ2-7
d_gene: TRBD1
abundance: .
v_gene: TRBV3-1/TRBV3-2
CDR3aa: CASSQGGTAAYEQYF
CDR3nt: TGTGCCAGCAGCCAAGGGGGGACAGCCGCCTACGAGCAGTACTTC

j_gene: TRBJ2-7
d_gene: TRBD1
abundance: .
v_gene: TRBV7-3
CDR3aa: CASSLFMGQSYEQYF
CDR3nt: TGTGCCAGCAGCTTATTTATGGGACAGTCCTACGAGCAGTACTTC

j_gene: TRBJ2-7
d_gene: .
abundance: .
v_gene: TRBV24-1
CDR3aa: CATSDGGVGYEQYF
CDR3nt: TGTGCCACCAGTGATGGAGGGGTTGGGTACGAGCAGTACTTC